One sample yielded the 10 T cell receptor beta chains listed below, sequenced in a study of STAT5B mutations in CD4+ large granular lymphocyte leukemia. Produced via immunoSEQ multiplex PCR; TCRdb's table is partial and in-frame only. The repertoire consists of about 40,000 clones, with 80% to 90% occurring once and the leading ten covering around 3.3%. Sequencing was carried out using CD4+ T cells from blood buffy coats. Every receptor here comes from a human donor in good health.

The chain recombines TRBV5-1 with TRBJ2-3; 14 bases line up with TRBD2. This CDR3 has 16 residues. Germline lookup yields CDR1 SGHRS and CDR2 YFSETQ. Trimming cost V 4 bases and J 3 bases; bases outside gene matches: 4. In DNA form, the CDR3 reads TGCGCCAGCAGCCAGGGACTAGCGGGAGCAACAGATACGCAGTATTTT. Protein sequence: CASSQGLAGATDTQYF.

J is TRBJ1-6 and V is TRBV6-1, with 9 bases fitting TRBD1. Germline CDR1 MNHNS, CDR2 SASEGT. J was trimmed by 7 bases and V by 4 bases; bases with no gene match: 8. The CDR3 is 16 residues long. CDR3 DNA: TGTGCCAGCAGTGCGGATTCCGGGACAGGGAATTCACCCCTCCACTTT. This encodes CASSADSGTGNSPLHF.

The sample holds a few counts of this clone. This chain joins TRBV2 and TRBJ2-1; 11 bases are a match to TRBD2. Germline CDR1 reads SNHLY; CDR2 reads FYNNEI. Unmatched junction bases numbered 3, after V lost 2 bases and J lost 6 bases. The CDR3 is 15 residues long. CDR3 region: CASSESGLAGNEQFF. CDR3 sequence (DNA): TGTGCCAGCAGTGAATCAGGACTAGCGGGCAATGAGCAGTTCTTC.

The rearrangement joins TRBV6-1 to TRBJ2-3, with D maybe TRBD2 (6 bases). V shed 0 bases and J shed 4 bases, with 17 bases lying between them. The CDR3 is made up of 17 amino acids. Germline values: CDR1 MNHNS, CDR2 SASEGT. As DNA, the CDR3 is TGTGCCAGCAGTGAAGCCCACGCGGGGCGGGGATCAGATACGCAGTATTTT. Protein product: CASSEAHAGRGSDTQYF.

The chain has TRBV27 and TRBJ2-7, with TRBD1 matching 9 bases. V lost 5 bases to trimming and J lost 5 bases; unmatched junction nucleotides: 10. The CDR3 has 15 amino acids. Germline V gene lookup returns CDR1 MNHEY and CDR2 SMNVEV (reference sequence). The CDR3 coding sequence is TGTGCCAGCAGTCCAGGGGACAGGGCGCGGAACGAGCAGTACTTC. This translates into CASSPGDRARNEQYF.

This chain links TRBV6-1 with TRBJ1-1, with 10 bases lining up with TRBD1. Looked up from germline, CDR1 is MNHNS and CDR2 is SASEGT. With 6 bases clipped from V and 3 bases from J, the junction kept 7 bases outside the gene matches. This CDR3 comprises 15 residues. The CDR3 loop reads CASRGGQGFDTEAFF. CDR3 bases: TGTGCCAGCAGGGGGGGACAGGGGTTTGACACTGAAGCTTTCTTT.

This chain uses TRBV11-2 with TRBJ1-1; the D gene is possibly TRBD1 (5 bases). The CDR3 has 16 amino acids. Germline CDR1 and CDR2: SGHAT and FQNNGV. Trimming left V 3 bases short and J 5 bases short, with 19 bases between. The DNA for the CDR3 is TGTGCCAGCAGCTTTTTGGGGGGAGGAGTGGGGACTGAAGCTTTCTTT. As protein: CASSFLGGGVGTEAFF. Filled out from reference TRBV11-2 and TRBJ1-1, the complete variable domain reads EAGVAQSPRYKIIEKRQSVAFWCNPISGHATLYWYQQILGQGPKLLIQFQNNGVVDDSQLPKDRFSAERLKGVDSTLKIQPAKLEDSAVYLCASSFLGGGVGTEAFFGQGTRLTVV.

This chain joins TRBV5-1 and TRBJ1-1; TRBD1 matches 7 bases. There are 14 residues in the CDR3. The V segment lost 0 bases and the J segment 1 base; nucleotides outside the gene matches: 0. Germline V gene lookup returns CDR1 SGHRS and CDR2 YFSETQ. In DNA, the CDR3 is TGCGCCAGCAGCTTGGAGGGGGCGAACACTGAAGCTTTCTTT. Amino acids: CASSLEGANTEAFF.

The rearrangement links TRBV10-3 to TRBJ1-1; D not resolved. The CDR3 is 13 amino acids. Germline CDR1 ENHRY, CDR2 SYGVKD. Trimming left V 3 bases short and J 0 bases short, with 5 bases between. The CDR3 DNA sequence: TGTGCCATCAGTGACACAGTGAACACTGAAGCTTTCTTT. Translated: CAISDTVNTEAFF.

Only a few counts were recorded for this clone. V usage is TRBV18 and J usage is TRBJ1-5; possible D gene TRBD1, 5 bases. The CDR3 totals 14 residues. Trimming cost V 6 bases and J 3 bases, with 12 bases left between them. From germline, CDR1 is KGHSH and CDR2 LQKENI. CDR3 protein: CASSQGSANQPQHF. The CDR3 DNA reads TGTGCCAGCTCCCAGGGCAGCGCCAATCAGCCCCAGCATTTT.